This TCR beta chain was documented in a study of shared clonotypes between healthy human individuals. V was clipped by 5 bases and J by 4 bases, with 21 bases between them. Germline values: CDR1 MDHEN, CDR2 SYDVKM. The CDR3 extends over 17 amino acids. Assay execution took place at the deep level. When replicate PCRs were run on sorted subsets, they used around 200 ng DNA, some 33,000 T cell genomes. The data were produced by immunoSEQ multiplex PCR, yet TCRdb's version contains in-frame clones alone and is incomplete. The data show 1,400,000 or so clones, 98% seen once. Study results and caveats: With a few donors compared, 4% to 5.5% of naive CD4 clonotypes were shared.

This clone was recorded once. Antigen specificity is unknown. The V call is TRBV28, the J call TRBJ1-5, with a weak D call TRBD1 (5 bases). The TCR was taken from a man aged 25 to 40 in good health. The specimen sequenced was naive CD4+ T cells sorted from blood. Subset reported: CD45RA+ positively selected. The CDR3 is CASSPSRARAVNQPQHF. DNA of the CDR3: TGTGCCAGCAGTCCTTCGCGCGCCAGGGCGGTAAATCAGCCCCAGCATTTT.